Listed below are T cell receptor beta chains from one sample, sequenced in a study of blood T cell repertoires in COVID-19. This table comes from immunoSEQ multiplex PCR, and its TCRdb copy is limited to in-frame clones, with some not included. Here the sample spans about 65,000 clones, 65% to 90% being singletons. Material for sequencing was peripheral blood. The receptors originated from a man between 45 and 60 years old with COVID-19, enrolled during active disease. The CDR3 runs from the conserved cysteine through the conserved F or W. Each record gives: D gene, V gene, CDR3 length, clone size, J gene, CDR3 DNA, CDR3 protein. D genes are given only for firm matches. A clone size is listed for some rows: how often the clone was seen (once, few, many), or a class if it is expanded.

d_gene: NA
v_gene: TRBV7-8
len: 13
abundance: NA
j_gene: TRBJ2-5
CDR3nt: TGTGCCAGCACCCCCGGAGGGCAGGCGACCCAGTACTTC
CDR3aa: CASTPGGQATQYF

d_gene: TRBD2
v_gene: TRBV3-1/TRBV3-2
len: 21
abundance: once
j_gene: TRBJ2-1
CDR3nt: TGTGCCAGCAGCCCTTCCCTCGGGGGCGAGCGGGAGGGCCGGTCCTACAATGAGCAGTTCTTC
CDR3aa: CASSPSLGGEREGRSYNEQFF

d_gene: NA
v_gene: TRBV5-1
len: 20
abundance: NA
j_gene: TRBJ2-5
CDR3nt: TGCGCCAGCAGCTTGGAAGTAGCAGGGCTCCACCGACGGTTCCAAGAGACCCAGTACTTC
CDR3aa: CASSLEVAGLHRRFQETQYF

d_gene: NA
v_gene: TRBV19
len: 14
abundance: NA
j_gene: TRBJ1-5
CDR3nt: TGTGCCAGTAGTATTGAACTGGGCAATCAGCCCCAGCATTTT
CDR3aa: CASSIELGNQPQHF

d_gene: TRBD1
v_gene: TRBV18
len: 13
abundance: NA
j_gene: TRBJ1-1
CDR3nt: TGTGCCAGCTCAGGCCCAGGGGGCACTGAAGCTTTCTTT
CDR3aa: CASSGPGGTEAFF

d_gene: NA
v_gene: TRBV19
len: 13
abundance: NA
j_gene: TRBJ1-1
CDR3nt: TGTGCCAGTAGCCCCCAGGGGACCCCTGAAGCTTTCTTT
CDR3aa: CASSPQGTPEAFF

d_gene: NA
v_gene: TRBV6-5
len: 15
abundance: once
j_gene: TRBJ2-6
CDR3nt: TGTGCCAGCAGCCCCCGACAGGCTGGGGCCAACGTCCTGACTTTC
CDR3aa: CASSPRQAGANVLTF

d_gene: NA
v_gene: TRBV4-1
len: 14
abundance: NA
j_gene: TRBJ1-2
CDR3nt: TGCGCCAGCAGCCAATCCACAGTGATCTATGGCTACACCTTC
CDR3aa: CASSQSTVIYGYTF

d_gene: TRBD1
v_gene: TRBV19
len: 15
abundance: NA
j_gene: TRBJ1-5
CDR3nt: TGTGCCACCAATATACAGGGGAGGTACGGGCAGCCCCAGCATTTT
CDR3aa: CATNIQGRYGQPQHF

d_gene: NA
v_gene: TRBV7-3
len: 14
abundance: few
j_gene: TRBJ1-2
CDR3nt: TGTGCCAGCAGCTTAGGGGACACCCGCTATGGCTACACCTTC
CDR3aa: CASSLGDTRYGYTF

d_gene: TRBD1
v_gene: TRBV4-1
len: 17
abundance: NA
j_gene: TRBJ1-4
CDR3nt: TGCGCCAGCAGCCAAGATCCAGGGGGCGCGTATCGTGAAAAACTGTTTTTT
CDR3aa: CASSQDPGGAYREKLFF

d_gene: TRBD2
v_gene: TRBV3-1/TRBV3-2
len: 14
abundance: NA
j_gene: TRBJ2-1
CDR3nt: TGTGCCAGCAGCCAAGGGACTAGCGTCAATGAGCAGTTCTTC
CDR3aa: CASSQGTSVNEQFF

d_gene: TRBD1
v_gene: TRBV18
len: 14
abundance: NA
j_gene: TRBJ2-7
CDR3nt: TGTGCCAGCTCACCCGCCGGGACAGGGAGTGAGCAGTACTTC
CDR3aa: CASSPAGTGSEQYF

d_gene: NA
v_gene: TRBV4-3
len: 13
abundance: NA
j_gene: TRBJ2-3
CDR3nt: TGCGCCAGCAGCCAAGGGACATCTGATACGCAGTATTTT
CDR3aa: CASSQGTSDTQYF

d_gene: NA
v_gene: TRBV20-1
len: 16
abundance: NA
j_gene: TRBJ2-1
CDR3nt: TGCAGTGCTAGTTGGAAGGAGGATTGGCCCTACAATGAGCAGTTCTTC
CDR3aa: CSASWKEDWPYNEQFF

d_gene: NA
v_gene: TRBV28
len: 15
abundance: NA
j_gene: TRBJ1-1
CDR3nt: TGTGCCAGCATCTCATCCGGGATAGACCTACCTGAAGCTTTCTTT
CDR3aa: CASISSGIDLPEAFF